This T cell receptor (beta chain) was found in a study of blood T cell repertoires in COVID-19. Study-wide context: Samples of COVID-19 (acute and convalescent) were obtained from the United States, Italy and Spain. The cDNA or gDNA used as material had been derived from T cells, B-cell-depleted T cells, or PBMCs.

Original analysis: From reference gene primer amplification, estimates of nucleated cell counts were derived. Assay used: immunoSEQ multiplex PCR; TCRdb lists only in-frame clones, some missing. The DNA gave D and trimming, while V, J and clone size come from that table. The data contain 170,000 or so clones, around nine tenths of them singletons. This CDR3 region has 16 residues. CDR1 SGDLS and CDR2 YYNGEE come from the germline V gene. V lost 3 bases to trimming and J lost 4 bases; unmatched junction nucleotides: 8. The specimen was peripheral blood. The chain joins TRBV9 to TRBJ2-2, with TRBD1 matching over 8 bases. The sequence was collected from a woman between 18 and 30 years old who had recovered from COVID-19. CDR3 loop: CASSAQGDRLTGELFF. CDR3 sequence (DNA): TGTGCCAGCAGCGCACAGGGGGACCGACTCACCGGGGAGCTGTTTTTT.